This entry lists 7 T cell receptor beta chains sequenced from one sample in a study of blood T cell repertoires in COVID-19. Clones were read by immunoSEQ multiplex PCR, and TCRdb kept only the in-frame ones, dropping some. The top ten clones hold more than 4% of a sample with 55,000 to 75,000 clones, approximately 77% of them seen once. Specimen: peripheral blood. The receptor source for this set is a woman in her 70s with COVID-19, enrolled during active disease.

The chain joins TRBV29-1 to TRBJ1-2; 9 positions agree with TRBD1. Germline CDR1 is SQVTM and CDR2 is ANQGSEA. With 6 bases clipped from V and 4 bases from J, the junction kept 9 bases outside the gene matches. This CDR3 has 14 residues. CDR3 in DNA: TGCAGCGTAGGGACAGGGTTCGGGGGCTATGGCTACACCTTC. Amino acids: CSVGTGFGGYGYTF.

This sequence joins TRBV3-1 (or the pseudogene TRBV3-2) and TRBJ1-4; TRBD1 matches 9 bases. Germline-derived CDR1 and CDR2 are LGHDT and YNNKEL (reference sequence). CDR3 length equals 13 residues. V was pared by 7 bases and J by 7 bases, with 4 bases of the junction left unmatched. The CDR3 spells CASTRTGVEKLFF. The DNA of the CDR3 is TGTGCCAGCACCCGGACAGGGGTTGAAAAACTGTTTTTT.

The V gene is TRBV3-1 (or the pseudogene TRBV3-2), the J gene TRBJ1-6; 9 bases are a match to TRBD1. The V and J ends lost 2 bases and 1 base, in that order; junction bases with no gene match: 9. The CDR3 extends over 19 amino acids. The germline V gene encodes CDR1 LGHDT and CDR2 YNNKEL (reference sequence). The CDR3 DNA is TGTGCCAGCAGCCAACTTACCGGGACAGGGATATCCTATAATTCACCCCTCCACTTT. It specifies CASSQLTGTGISYNSPLHF.

V gene TRBV5-1 combines with J gene TRBJ1-1; D uncertain. Looked up from germline, CDR1 is SGHRS and CDR2 is YFSETQ. Trimming stripped 4 bases from V and 4 bases from J, with 11 bases between. The CDR3 covers 13 residues. CDR3 bases: TGCGCCAGCAGCGTGCGAGGCTCCACTGAAGCTTTCTTT. This codes for CASSVRGSTEAFF.

CDR3 region: CASSQSTGPYNEQFF. Written as DNA, the CDR3 is TGCGCCAGCAGCCAATCGACAGGCCCCTACAATGAGCAGTTCTTC. V is TRBV4-1 and J is TRBJ2-1, with D possibly TRBD1 on 6 matching bases. V was cut by 2 bases and J by 2 bases, with 10 bases left in between. From germline, CDR1 is MGHRA and CDR2 YSYEKL. The CDR3 extends over 15 amino acids.

The chain links TRBV7-8 to TRBJ1-2; unclear D gene. The germline CDR1 and CDR2 sequences are SGHVS and FQNEAQ. The CDR3 length is 15 residues. The germline V and J ends were trimmed by 5 bases and 4 bases, with 17 bases remaining between them. CDR3 loop: CASSPVPGRSYGYTF. In DNA, the CDR3 is TGTGCCAGCAGCCCGGTTCCAGGTCGGTCCTATGGCTACACCTTC.

This clone was detected a few times. The chain recombines TRBV18 with TRBJ2-7; 9 bases align to TRBD1. The germline V gene has CDR1 KGHSH and CDR2 LQKENI. J lost 2 bases, V lost 5 bases, and 7 bases had no gene match. This CDR3 spans 15 amino acids. CDR3 amino acids: CASSKGTGTTYEQYF. CDR3 coding DNA: TGTGCCAGCTCAAAAGGGACAGGGACGACCTACGAGCAGTACTTC.